This T cell receptor beta chain stems from a study of identical twins. The V gene's germline CDR1 is MNHEY and CDR2 SVGAGI. This CDR3 has 14 residues. Trimming left V 2 bases short and J 0 bases short, with 8 bases between. TCRdb reprocessed the 5' RACE reads via MiXCR and lists one record per CDR3 protein. The table includes over 550,000 distinct CDR3 sequences, around 7.5% detected once. In this sample, this clonotype turned up many times. The same specimen was also included in a second study, on yellow fever vaccine responses in identical twins.

The chain has TRBV6-5 and TRBJ2-7; perhaps TRBD1 as D (5 bases). Specimen: PBMCs. The TCR was taken from a woman aged 18-35 years in good health. DNA for the CDR3: TGTGCCAGCAGTTACCTGGGGCGCTCCTACGAGCAGTACTTC. It yields the protein CASSYLGRSYEQYF.